The rows below give T cell receptor beta chains drawn from one sample of a study of shared clonotypes between healthy human individuals. Clones were read by immunoSEQ multiplex PCR, and TCRdb kept only the in-frame ones, dropping some. This table has under 700,000 clones, 95% appearing once. The sample consisted of naive CD8+ T cells sorted from blood. The receptor source for this set is a young woman in good health. The CDR3 runs from the conserved cysteine through the conserved F or W. The D gene is left open where the match is weak. Only part of the rows carry a size: once, few, many, or a class if the clone is expanded.

J gene | D gene | clone size | V gene | CDR3 DNA | CDR3 protein
TRBJ2-2 | NA | NA | TRBV23-1 | TGCGCCACCCTTAGCGGGAACACCGGGGAGCTGTTTTTT | CATLSGNTGELFF
TRBJ1-1 | NA | NA | TRBV11-2 | TGTGCCAGCAGCTTAGACTACCGGGAAGCTTTCTTT | CASSLDYREAFF
TRBJ2-3 | NA | once | TRBV19 | TGTGCCAGTAGGGACTCTTACACTAGCACAGATACGCAGTATTTT | CASRDSYTSTDTQYF
TRBJ1-1 | NA | NA | TRBV28 | TGTGCCAGCAGTTTCGCACCTATGAACACTGAAGCTTTCTTT | CASSFAPMNTEAFF
TRBJ1-1 | NA | NA | TRBV13 | TGTGCCAGCAGCCAGGCAATAAGAACGAACACTGAAGCTTTCTTT | CASSQAIRTNTEAFF
TRBJ1-5 | NA | NA | TRBV13 | TGTGCCAGCAGCATAGGGCTCGGTCAGCCCCAGCATTTT | CASSIGLGQPQHF
TRBJ2-7 | NA | NA | TRBV11-1 | TGTGCCAGCAGCTTAGGGCTTCAGGGGCTCCACGAGCAGTACTTC | CASSLGLQGLHEQYF
TRBJ2-7 | TRBD2 | NA | TRBV14 | TGTGCCAGCAGCCAAGATGTGACTAGCGGGAGGGCCTCCCGATCATACGAGCAGTACTTC | CASSQDVTSGRASRSYEQYF
TRBJ1-5 | TRBD1 | once | TRBV28 | TGTGCCAGCAGTTTAGGGCAGGGGGGAAATCAGCCCCAGCATTTT | CASSLGQGGNQPQHF
TRBJ2-4 | NA | NA | TRBV19 | TGTGCCAGTAGTATAGGAGTTTGGGGGTCGGCAGCCAAAAACATTCAGTACTTC | CASSIGVWGSAAKNIQYF
TRBJ2-3 | NA | NA | TRBV19 | TGTGCCAGTAGTAACCTCCTTCCCGACGACGGCACAGATACGCAGTATTTT | CASSNLLPDDGTDTQYF
TRBJ2-7 | NA | NA | TRBV27 | TGTGCCAGCAGACTGGGGCAGGGCAACTACGAGCAGTACTTC | CASRLGQGNYEQYF
TRBJ2-1 | NA | once | TRBV9 | TGTGCCAGCAGCGCCGACAATGAGCAGTTCTTC | CASSADNEQFF
TRBJ2-7 | TRBD2 | NA | TRBV27 | TGTGCCAGCAGTCCACTAGCGGGAGGTAGTTACGAGCAGTACTTC | CASSPLAGGSYEQYF
TRBJ1-1 | NA | NA | TRBV6-5 | TGTGCCAGCAGGTACAGGGAGGGCAACACTGAAGCTTTCTTT | CASRYREGNTEAFF
TRBJ2-7 | TRBD2 | NA | TRBV9 | TGTGCCAGCAGTGGAGGACTAGGTTTTGACGAGCAGTACTTC | CASSGGLGFDEQYF
TRBJ1-1 | NA | NA | TRBV15 | TGTGCCACCAGCAGAAAACAACTAGGACAGAGCAGAGACACTGAAGCTTTCTTT | CATSRKQLGQSRDTEAFF
TRBJ2-7 | TRBD1 | once | TRBV28 | TGTGCCAGCAGTTTTGGACCGGGACAGGGGTACGAGCAGTACTTC | CASSFGPGQGYEQYF
TRBJ2-7 | NA | NA | TRBV9 | TGTGCCAGCAGCGTAGAGTCATCCTACGAGCAGTACTTC | CASSVESSYEQYF
TRBJ2-7 | TRBD2 | once | TRBV7-8 | TGTGCCAGCAGTCTGTTCGTGCGGGAGGTCTTCGAGCAGTACTTC | CASSLFVREVFEQYF
TRBJ2-5 | TRBD2 | NA | TRBV30 | TGTGCCTGGAGTGTTGGACTAGCGGGAGTTGGGGAGACCCAGTACTTC | CAWSVGLAGVGETQYF
TRBJ2-1 | NA | NA | TRBV30 | TGTGCCTGCCCTCTTGAGGGATGGGGCAATGAGCAGTTCTTC | CACPLEGWGNEQFF